This TCR beta chain is from a study of metastatic and nonmetastatic thyroid tumors. Study-level findings and limits: Reportedly, malignant thyroid tumors had significantly higher TCR beta diversity than benign nodules, in blood and tumor.

TCRdb re-called clones from the PCR reads using MiXCR. The sample lists under 20,000 clones; 22% were seen once. V was pared by 4 bases and J by 4 bases, with 20 bases between. The length of the CDR3 is 16 residues. The germline gives CDR1 MNHEY, CDR2 SVGEGT. Of note for this clone: The antigen is not known.

No treatment had been given to any patient before thyroid surgery. This sequence originates from a female donor with papillary thyroid cancer or a benign thyroid nodule (not recorded which). Some clones in this sample may be carry-over from other donors' samples. Source material: adjacent normal tissue. The rearrangement joins TRBV6-2 or TRBV6-3 to TRBJ2-7; D gene ambiguous. CDR3 nucleotide sequence: TGTGCCAGCAGTTTCGTGAGTCGCGAACCAATATACGAGCAGTACTTC. It specifies CASSFVSREPIYEQYF.